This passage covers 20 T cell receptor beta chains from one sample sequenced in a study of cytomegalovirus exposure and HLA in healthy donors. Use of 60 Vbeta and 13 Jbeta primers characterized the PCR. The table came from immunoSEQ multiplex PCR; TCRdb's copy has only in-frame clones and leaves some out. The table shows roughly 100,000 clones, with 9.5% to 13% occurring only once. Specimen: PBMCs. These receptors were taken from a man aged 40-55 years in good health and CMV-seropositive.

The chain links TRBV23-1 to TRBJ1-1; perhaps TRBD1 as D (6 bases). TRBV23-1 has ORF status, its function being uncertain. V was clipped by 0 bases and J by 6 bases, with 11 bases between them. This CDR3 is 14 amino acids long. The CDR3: CASSQSKGVAEAFF. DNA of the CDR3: TGCGCCAGCAGTCAATCAAAGGGGGTGGCTGAAGCTTTCTTT.

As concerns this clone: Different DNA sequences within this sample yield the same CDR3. As DNA, the CDR3 is TGTGCCAGCAGCGTAGGGGGGGGCAATCAGCCCCAGCATTTT. This gives the protein CASSVGGGNQPQHF. The V gene is TRBV9, the J gene TRBJ1-5; possible D gene TRBD1, 5 bases. The CDR3 contains 14 residues. Trimming removed 0 bases at V and 2 bases at J, with 6 bases between. Germline V lookup: CDR1 SGDLS, CDR2 YYNGEE.

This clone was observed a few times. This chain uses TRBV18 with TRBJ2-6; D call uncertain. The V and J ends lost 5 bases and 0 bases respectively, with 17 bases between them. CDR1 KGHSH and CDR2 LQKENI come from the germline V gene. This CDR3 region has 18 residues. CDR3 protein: CASSGFSGLASGANVLTF. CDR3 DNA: TGTGCCAGCTCAGGCTTCAGTGGGCTGGCCTCTGGGGCCAACGTCCTGACTTTC.

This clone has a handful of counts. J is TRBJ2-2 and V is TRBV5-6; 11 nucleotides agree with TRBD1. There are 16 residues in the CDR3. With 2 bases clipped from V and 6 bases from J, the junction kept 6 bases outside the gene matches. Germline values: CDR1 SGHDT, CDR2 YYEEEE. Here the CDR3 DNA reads TGTGCCAGCAGCTTAAACCCGGGACAGGGGGCCGGGGAGCTGTTTTTT. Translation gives CASSLNPGQGAGELFF.

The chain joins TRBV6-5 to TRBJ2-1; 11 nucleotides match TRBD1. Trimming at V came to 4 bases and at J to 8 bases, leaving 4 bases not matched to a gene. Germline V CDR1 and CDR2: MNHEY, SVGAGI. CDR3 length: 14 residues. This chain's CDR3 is CASSFRDRGYEQFF. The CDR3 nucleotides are TGTGCCAGCAGTTTCCGGGACAGGGGGTATGAGCAGTTCTTC.

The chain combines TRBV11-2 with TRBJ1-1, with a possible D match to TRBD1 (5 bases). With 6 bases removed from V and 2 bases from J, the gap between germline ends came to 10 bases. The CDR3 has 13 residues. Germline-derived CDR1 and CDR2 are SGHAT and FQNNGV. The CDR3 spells CASRDQGNTEAFF. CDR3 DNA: TGTGCCAGCAGGGACCAGGGTAACACTGAAGCTTTCTTT.

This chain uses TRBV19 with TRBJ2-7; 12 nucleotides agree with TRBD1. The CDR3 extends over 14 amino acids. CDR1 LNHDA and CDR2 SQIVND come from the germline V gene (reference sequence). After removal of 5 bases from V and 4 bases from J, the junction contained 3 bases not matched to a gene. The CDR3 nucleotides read TGTGCCAGTAGTCCGGGACAGGGGGCTTACGAGCAGTACTTC. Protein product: CASSPGQGAYEQYF.

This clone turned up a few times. CDR3 DNA: TGTGCCAGCAGCCTGACTAGCGGGAGCACAGATACGCAGTATTTT. This translates into CASSLTSGSTDTQYF. J is TRBJ2-3 and V is TRBV6-5, with 10 bases that match TRBD2. The CDR3 spans 15 residues. The ends lost 6 bases at V and 0 bases at J; junction bases unmatched: 3. The germline V gene has CDR1 MNHEY and CDR2 SVGAGI.

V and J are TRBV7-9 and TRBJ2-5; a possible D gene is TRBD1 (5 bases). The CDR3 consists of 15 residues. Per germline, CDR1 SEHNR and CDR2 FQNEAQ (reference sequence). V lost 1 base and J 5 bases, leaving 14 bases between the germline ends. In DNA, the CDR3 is TGTGCCAGCAGCTTAGGCCAGGGCGGTCAGGAGACCCAGTACTTC. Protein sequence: CASSLGQGGQETQYF.

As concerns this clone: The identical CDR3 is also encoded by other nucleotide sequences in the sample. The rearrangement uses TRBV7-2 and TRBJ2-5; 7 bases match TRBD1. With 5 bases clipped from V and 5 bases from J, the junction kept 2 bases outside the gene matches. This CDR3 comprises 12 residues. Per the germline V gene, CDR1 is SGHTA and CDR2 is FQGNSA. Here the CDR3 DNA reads TGTGCCAGCAGCCCCAGGGGGGAGACCCAGTACTTC. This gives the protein CASSPRGETQYF.

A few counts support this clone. The DNA of the CDR3 is TGTGCCACCAGCAGGGAACCGGGACAGGGGATCGACGAGCAGTACTTC. It translates to CATSREPGQGIDEQYF. The V gene is TRBV15, the J gene TRBJ2-7; 10 bases are shared with TRBD1. The CDR3 contains 16 residues. CDR1 LNHNV and CDR2 YYDKDF come from the germline V gene (reference sequence). V was clipped by 3 bases and J by 5 bases; unmatched bases: 10.

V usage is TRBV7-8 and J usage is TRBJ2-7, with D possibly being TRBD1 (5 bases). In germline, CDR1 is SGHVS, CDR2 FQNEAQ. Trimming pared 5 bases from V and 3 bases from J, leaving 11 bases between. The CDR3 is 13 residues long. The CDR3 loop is CASSHDQGYEQYF. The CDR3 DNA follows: TGTGCCAGCAGCCACGACCAGGGCTACGAGCAGTACTTC.

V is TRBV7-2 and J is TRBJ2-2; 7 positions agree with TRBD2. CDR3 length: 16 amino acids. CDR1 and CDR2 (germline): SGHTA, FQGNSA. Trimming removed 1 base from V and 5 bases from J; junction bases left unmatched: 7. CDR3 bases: TGTGCCAGCAGCTTAGTTGCGGGAGACTATACCGGGGAGCTGTTTTTT. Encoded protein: CASSLVAGDYTGELFF.

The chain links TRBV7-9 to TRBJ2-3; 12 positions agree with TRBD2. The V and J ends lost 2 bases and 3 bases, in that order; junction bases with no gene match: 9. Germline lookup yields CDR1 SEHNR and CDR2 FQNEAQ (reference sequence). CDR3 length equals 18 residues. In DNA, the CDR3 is TGTGCCAGCAGCTTAAACCCCGGACTAGCGGGACGAACAGATACGCAGTATTTT. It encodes CASSLNPGLAGRTDTQYF.

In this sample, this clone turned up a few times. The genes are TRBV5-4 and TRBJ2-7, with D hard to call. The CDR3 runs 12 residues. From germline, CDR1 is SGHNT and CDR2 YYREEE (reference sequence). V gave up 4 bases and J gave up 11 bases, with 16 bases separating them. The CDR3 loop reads CASSDPPGGEYF. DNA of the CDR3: TGTGCCAGCAGCGACCCCCCTGGCGGAGAGTACTTC.

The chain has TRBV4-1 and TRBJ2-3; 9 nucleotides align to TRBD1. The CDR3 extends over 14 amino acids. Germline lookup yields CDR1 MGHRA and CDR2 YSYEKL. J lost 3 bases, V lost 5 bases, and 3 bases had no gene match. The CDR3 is CASSTGTGTDTQYF. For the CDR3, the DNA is TGCGCCAGCAGCACCGGGACAGGGACAGATACGCAGTATTTT.

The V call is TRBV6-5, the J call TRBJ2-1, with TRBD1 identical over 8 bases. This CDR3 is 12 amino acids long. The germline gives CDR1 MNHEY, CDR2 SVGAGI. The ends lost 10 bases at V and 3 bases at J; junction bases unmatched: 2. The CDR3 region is CAIGQGYNEQFF. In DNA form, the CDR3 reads TGTGCCATCGGACAGGGCTACAATGAGCAGTTCTTC.

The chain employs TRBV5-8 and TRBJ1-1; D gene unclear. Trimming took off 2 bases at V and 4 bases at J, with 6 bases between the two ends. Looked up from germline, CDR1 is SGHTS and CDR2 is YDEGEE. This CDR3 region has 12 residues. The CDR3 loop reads CASSFHTTEAFF. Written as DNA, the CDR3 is TGTGCCAGCAGCTTTCACACCACTGAAGCTTTCTTT.

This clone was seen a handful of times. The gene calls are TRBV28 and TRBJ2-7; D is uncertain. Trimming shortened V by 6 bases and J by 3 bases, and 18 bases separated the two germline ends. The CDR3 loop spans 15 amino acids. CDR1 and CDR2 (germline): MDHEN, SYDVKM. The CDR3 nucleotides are TGTGCCAGCAGGCCCTTCGCGGCCACCGGCTACGAGCAGTACTTC. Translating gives CASRPFAATGYEQYF.

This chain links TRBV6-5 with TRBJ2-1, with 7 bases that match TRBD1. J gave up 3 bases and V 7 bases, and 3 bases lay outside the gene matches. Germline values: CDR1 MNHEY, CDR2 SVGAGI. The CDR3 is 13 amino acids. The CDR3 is CASMGQNYNEQFF. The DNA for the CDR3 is TGTGCCAGCATGGGACAGAACTACAATGAGCAGTTCTTC.